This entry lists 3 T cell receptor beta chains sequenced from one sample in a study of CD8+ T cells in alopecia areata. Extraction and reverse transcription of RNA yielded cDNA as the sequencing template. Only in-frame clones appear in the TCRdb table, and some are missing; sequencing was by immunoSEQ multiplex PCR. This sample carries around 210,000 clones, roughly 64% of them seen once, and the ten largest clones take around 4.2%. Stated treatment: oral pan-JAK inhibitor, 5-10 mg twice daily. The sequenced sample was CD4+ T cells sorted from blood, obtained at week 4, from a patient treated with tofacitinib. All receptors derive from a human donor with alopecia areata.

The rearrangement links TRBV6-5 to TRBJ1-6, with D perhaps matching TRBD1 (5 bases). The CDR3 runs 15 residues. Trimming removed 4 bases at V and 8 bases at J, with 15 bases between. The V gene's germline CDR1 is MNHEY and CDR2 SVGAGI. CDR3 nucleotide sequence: TGTGCCAGCAGTTTATACGGGGCTGGCGATTCACCCCTCCACTTT. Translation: CASSLYGAGDSPLHF.

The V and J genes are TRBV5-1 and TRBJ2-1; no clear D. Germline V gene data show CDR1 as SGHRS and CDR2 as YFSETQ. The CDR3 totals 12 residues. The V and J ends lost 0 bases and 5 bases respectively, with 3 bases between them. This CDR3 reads CASSLGDNEQFF. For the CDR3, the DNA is TGCGCCAGCAGCTTGGGCGACAATGAGCAGTTCTTC.

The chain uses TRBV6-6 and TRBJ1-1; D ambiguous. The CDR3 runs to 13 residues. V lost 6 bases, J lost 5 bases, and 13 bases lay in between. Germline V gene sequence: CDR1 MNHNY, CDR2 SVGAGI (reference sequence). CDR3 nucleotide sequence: TGTGCCAGCAGCGGACGGGATAGGACTGAAGCTTTCTTT. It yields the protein CASSGRDRTEAFF.